The clone carrying this T cell receptor beta chain was recorded many times. The data derive from a study of regulatory T cells in long-lasting Graves disease. Germline assignment: CDR1 SGHRS and CDR2 YFSETQ. V lost 4 bases and J lost 2; bases outside the gene matches: 10. The CDR3 is 17 residues long. As to time point: newly diagnosed GD, antithyroid drugs for less than 3 months. PBMCs were the source of the RNA used for TCR sequencing. According to the study, TCR beta libraries were built with iRepertoire HTBI primers and CDR3-region Arm-PCR. TCRdb reanalysed the multiplex PCR reads using MiXCR and keeps one entry per CDR3 protein. The sample consists of around 500,000 distinct CDR3 sequences, roughly 14% of them appearing once. These same records also appear under a second study, on T cells in Graves' hyperthyroidism and ophthalmopathy.

This receptor was taken from a man aged 25 to 40 with Graves disease. The chain carries TRBV5-1 and TRBJ2-1; 9 bases are shared with TRBD2. The source was peripheral blood mononuclear cells (PBMCs), collected at new diagnosis, from a patient treated with antithyroid drugs. The CDR3 DNA is TGCGCCAGCAGCGGGCTAGCGGGGTCGTTAACCTACAATGAGCAGTTCTTC. It yields the protein CASSGLAGSLTYNEQFF.